Listed below are T cell receptor beta chains from one sample, sequenced in a study of blood T cell repertoires in COVID-19. The method was immunoSEQ multiplex PCR; TCRdb's version includes in-frame clones alone and lacks a portion of them. Found here are fewer than 250,000 clones, around 83% of them singletons; the top ten hold around 8.7%. Input material: peripheral blood. Receptors originate from a woman between 50 and 59 years old with acute or convalescent COVID-19. Each CDR3 is given with its conserved first and last residue. A D gene is named only where the DNA matches it firmly. For some rows the clone size is stated as once, few or many, or as a class when expanded; others skip it.

once	TRBD2	TRBJ2-3	TRBV6-6	CASSPYGLAGGTDTQYF	TGTGCCAGCAGTCCCTATGGACTAGCGGGAGGAACAGATACGCAGTATTTT
.	.	TRBJ1-2	TRBV28	CASSLYQIGQSQINYGYTF	TGTGCCAGCAGTTTGTATCAGATCGGACAGAGCCAAATTAACTATGGCTACACCTTC
.	TRBD2	TRBJ2-3	TRBV5-1	CASSPETSGNTDTQYF	TGCGCCAGCAGCCCGGAGACTAGCGGGAACACAGATACGCAGTATTTT
.	.	TRBJ2-3	TRBV20-1	CSASQRSLLSADTQYF	TGCAGTGCTAGTCAGCGGTCCCTCCTGAGCGCAGATACGCAGTATTTT
many	.	TRBJ2-3	TRBV7-2	CASSLARESKPYF	TGTGCCAGCAGCTTAGCCCGCGAGTCGAAGCCGTATTTT
.	TRBD1	TRBJ1-2	TRBV7-9	CASSLAGTGGYTF	TGTGCCAGCAGCTTAGCCGGGACAGGGGGCTACACCTTC
.	.	TRBJ1-1	TRBV15	CATSRTSGWATEAFF	TGTGCCACCAGCAGGACGTCCGGTTGGGCCACTGAAGCTTTCTTT
.	.	TRBJ2-7	TRBV18	CASSREARYEQYF	TGTGCCAGCTCACGGGAGGCACGGTACGAGCAGTACTTC
.	TRBD1	TRBJ1-5	TRBV6-4	CATGQGPTSNQPQHF	TGTGCCACAGGACAGGGGCCAACAAGCAATCAGCCCCAGCATTTT
.	.	TRBJ2-1	TRBV24-1	CATTGLNGNEQFF	TGTGCCACCACAGGGCTGAACGGGAATGAGCAGTTCTTC
.	TRBD2	TRBJ2-4	TRBV27	CASSLSGGRTVIQYF	TGTGCCAGCAGTTTATCCGGCGGGAGGACCGTCATTCAGTACTTC
.	.	TRBJ2-5	TRBV7-6	CASSLAGNQVRETQYF	TGTGCCAGCAGCTTAGCCGGGAACCAGGTGCGAGAGACCCAGTACTTC
.	TRBD2	TRBJ2-4	TRBV30	CAWSAVRIAGAKNIQYF	TGTGCCTGGAGTGCGGTGAGGATAGCGGGAGCCAAAAACATTCAGTACTTC
.	TRBD2	TRBJ2-3	TRBV19	CATATSGILDTQYF	TGTGCCACAGCGACTAGCGGGATCTTAGATACGCAGTATTTT
.	.	TRBJ2-7	TRBV11-2	CASSLEGGALYEQYF	TGTGCCAGCAGCTTAGAAGGCGGGGCACTCTACGAGCAGTACTTC
once	.	TRBJ2-7	TRBV28	CASRENLGYEQYF	TGTGCCAGCCGAGAAAACCTAGGCTACGAGCAGTACTTC
.	.	TRBJ2-5	TRBV2	CASPDRAVVRGETQYF	TGTGCCAGCCCTGATCGGGCCGTGGTTAGGGGGGAGACCCAGTACTTC
.	.	TRBJ1-4	TRBV28	CASSSRGPTNEKLFF	TGTGCCAGCAGTTCTCGAGGGCCAACTAATGAAAAACTGTTTTTT
few	.	TRBJ2-7	TRBV5-4	CASSLTRERGYEQYF	TGTGCCAGCAGCCTAACTAGGGAGAGAGGATACGAGCAGTACTTC
.	TRBD1	TRBJ1-5	TRBV3-1/TRBV3-2	CASSHGGQGGQPQHF	TGTGCCAGCAGCCACGGAGGGCAGGGGGGCCAGCCCCAGCATTTT
.	.	TRBJ2-1	TRBV7-6	CASSLDWGLEGSNEQFF	TGTGCCAGCAGCTTAGATTGGGGGCTGGAAGGGTCGAATGAGCAGTTCTTC
.	TRBD2	TRBJ2-7	TRBV10-3	CAIRSDPGGYEQYF	TGTGCCATCAGATCGGATCCGGGAGGCTACGAGCAGTACTTC
.	.	TRBJ1-2	TRBV6-5	CASRREGNYGYTF	TGTGCCAGCCGCAGGGAGGGTAACTATGGCTACACCTTC
.	TRBD1	TRBJ2-3	TRBV4-2	CASSPPGQGIGTQYF	TGTGCCAGCAGCCCCCCGGGACAGGGGATCGGTACGCAGTATTTT
.	.	TRBJ2-2	TRBV15	CATSSMTENTGELFF	TGTGCCACCAGCAGCATGACAGAGAACACCGGGGAGCTGTTTTTT
.	.	TRBJ2-5	TRBV6-4	CASSADLGETQYF	TGTGCCAGCAGTGCCGACCTAGGAGAGACCCAGTACTTC
.	TRBD1	TRBJ2-6	TRBV9	CASSVEVGQGAYGANVLTF	TGTGCCAGCAGCGTAGAGGTCGGACAGGGGGCGTATGGGGCCAACGTCCTGACTTTC
.	TRBD1	TRBJ2-7	TRBV27	CASRYGTGGEQYF	TGTGCCAGCAGGTACGGGACAGGGGGCGAGCAGTACTTC
.	.	TRBJ2-3	TRBV5-1	CASSPQTPGGGPRTDTQYF	TGCGCCAGCAGCCCTCAGACGCCAGGTGGAGGACCCCGCACAGATACGCAGTATTTT
.	TRBD1	TRBJ2-1	TRBV19	CASSSRTGFGDNEQFF	TGTGCCAGTAGTTCCCGGACAGGGTTTGGGGACAATGAGCAGTTCTTC
.	.	TRBJ1-5	TRBV28	CASSLGGANQPQHF	TGTGCCAGCAGTTTAGGGGGCGCGAATCAGCCCCAGCATTTT
.	.	TRBJ2-6	TRBV4-1	CASKKESGANVLTF	TGCGCCAGCAAAAAGGAGTCTGGGGCCAACGTCCTGACTTTC
.	TRBD1	TRBJ1-1	TRBV25-1	CASSRQGTNTEAFF	TGTGCCAGCAGCCGACAGGGGACGAACACTGAAGCTTTCTTT
.	TRBD1	TRBJ2-5	TRBV15	CATVDRGRAGTQYF	TGTGCCACCGTGGACAGGGGGCGGGCGGGGACCCAGTACTTC
.	.	TRBJ1-1	TRBV5-5	CASSRSSNIRVANTEAFF	TGTGCCAGCAGCCGTAGCAGCAACATCAGGGTAGCGAACACTGAAGCTTTCTTT
.	TRBD1	TRBJ2-2	TRBV19	CASSWFRTGGTGELFF	TGTGCCAGTAGCTGGTTCCGGACAGGGGGCACCGGGGAGCTGTTTTTT
.	TRBD1	TRBJ2-7	TRBV20-1	CSASWTGYEQYF	TGCAGTGCGAGTTGGACAGGCTACGAGCAGTACTTC
.	.	TRBJ2-1	TRBV6-5	CASSFLGRGFFREQFF	TGTGCCAGCAGTTTCTTGGGCAGGGGATTTTTTCGGGAGCAGTTCTTC
few	.	TRBJ2-7	TRBV27	CASSSLSYEQYF	TGTGCCAGCAGTTCCCTCTCCTACGAGCAGTACTTC
.	.	TRBJ1-6	TRBV6-5	CASSYSGVLGGSPLHF	TGTGCCAGCAGTTACTCCGGTGTCCTCGGGGGTTCCCCCCTCCACTTT
.	TRBD2	TRBJ2-1	TRBV7-8	CASSLVGSGRASSYNEQFF	TGTGCCAGCAGCTTAGTAGGTAGCGGGAGGGCCAGCTCCTACAATGAGCAGTTCTTC
.	TRBD1	TRBJ2-7	TRBV14	CASSSLAQGARYEQYF	TGTGCCAGCAGTTCTTTGGCGCAGGGGGCCAGGTACGAGCAGTACTTC
.	.	TRBJ1-2	TRBV6-4	CASSTGTNYGYTF	TGTGCCAGCAGTACAGGGACTAACTATGGCTACACCTTC
.	TRBD2	TRBJ2-7	TRBV9	CASSVGTSVSYEQYF	TGTGCCAGCAGCGTAGGGACTAGCGTGTCCTACGAGCAGTACTTC
.	.	TRBJ2-5	TRBV12-3/TRBV12-4	CASSPQGGETQYF	TGTGCCAGCAGCCCTCAGGGTGGGGAGACCCAGTACTTC
.	TRBD1	TRBJ1-4	TRBV2	CASSQQGVVTNEKLFF	TGTGCCAGCAGTCAACAGGGGGTTGTAACTAATGAAAAACTGTTTTTT
.	.	TRBJ2-4	TRBV6-5	CASSYSIQGVNIQYF	TGTGCCAGCAGTTACTCGATCCAGGGTGTAAACATTCAGTACTTC
.	TRBD1	TRBJ2-2	TRBV9	CASTLDRGRTGELFF	TGTGCCAGCACCCTGGACAGGGGGCGTACCGGGGAGCTGTTTTTT
once	.	TRBJ2-5	TRBV25-1	CASSEWGQGAQETQYF	TGTGCCAGCAGTGAATGGGGGCAGGGCGCCCAAGAGACCCAGTACTTC
.	.	TRBJ2-7	TRBV23-1	CASSLFREHHEQYF	TGCGCCAGCAGTCTATTCCGGGAGCACCACGAGCAGTACTTC
.	.	TRBJ2-1	TRBV19	CASSIGGKSSYNEQFF	TGTGCCAGTAGTATTGGGGGGAAGAGCTCCTACAATGAGCAGTTCTTC
.	.	TRBJ2-7	TRBV19	CASSAGTPYEQYF	TGTGCCAGTAGCGCAGGGACACCCTACGAGCAGTACTTC
once	.	TRBJ1-1	TRBV29-1	CSVVPRVRNTEAFF	TGCAGCGTTGTCCCTCGGGTTCGGAACACTGAAGCTTTCTTT
.	TRBD1	TRBJ2-7	TRBV4-2	CASSQENRGYEQYF	TGTGCCAGCAGCCAAGAAAACAGGGGATACGAGCAGTACTTC